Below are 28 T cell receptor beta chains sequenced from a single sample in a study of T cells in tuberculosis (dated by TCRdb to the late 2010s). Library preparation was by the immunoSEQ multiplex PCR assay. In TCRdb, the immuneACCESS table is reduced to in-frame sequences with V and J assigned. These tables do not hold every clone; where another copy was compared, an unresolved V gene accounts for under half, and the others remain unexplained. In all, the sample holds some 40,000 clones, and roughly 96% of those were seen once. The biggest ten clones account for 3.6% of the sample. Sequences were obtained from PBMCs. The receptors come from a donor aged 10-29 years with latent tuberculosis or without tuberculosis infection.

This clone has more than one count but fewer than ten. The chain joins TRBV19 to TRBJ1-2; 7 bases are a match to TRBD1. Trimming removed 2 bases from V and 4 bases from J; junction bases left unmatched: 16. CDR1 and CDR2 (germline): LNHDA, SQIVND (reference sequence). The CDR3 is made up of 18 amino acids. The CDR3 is CASSILLGRGETGYGYTF. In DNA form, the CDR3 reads TGTGCCAGTAGTATACTTCTGGGCAGGGGGGAAACGGGCTATGGCTACACCTTC.

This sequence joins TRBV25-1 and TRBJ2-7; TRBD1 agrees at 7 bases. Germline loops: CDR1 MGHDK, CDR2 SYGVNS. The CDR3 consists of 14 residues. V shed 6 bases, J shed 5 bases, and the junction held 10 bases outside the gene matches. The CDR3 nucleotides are TGTGCCAGCAGGGGGAGAGGGGGCGCGAACGAGCAGTACTTC. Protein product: CASRGRGGANEQYF.

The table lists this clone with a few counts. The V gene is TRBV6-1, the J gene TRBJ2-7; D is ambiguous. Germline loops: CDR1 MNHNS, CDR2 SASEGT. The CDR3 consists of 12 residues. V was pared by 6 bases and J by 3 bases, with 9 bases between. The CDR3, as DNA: TGTGCCAGCAGGGTCTCAGACTACGAGCAGTACTTC. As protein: CASRVSDYEQYF.

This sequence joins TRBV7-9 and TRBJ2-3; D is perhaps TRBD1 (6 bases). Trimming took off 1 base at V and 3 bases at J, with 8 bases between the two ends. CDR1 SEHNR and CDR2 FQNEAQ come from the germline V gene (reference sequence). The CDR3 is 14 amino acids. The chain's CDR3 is CASSLGTETDTQYF. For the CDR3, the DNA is TGTGCCAGCAGCTTAGGGACAGAAACAGATACGCAGTATTTT.

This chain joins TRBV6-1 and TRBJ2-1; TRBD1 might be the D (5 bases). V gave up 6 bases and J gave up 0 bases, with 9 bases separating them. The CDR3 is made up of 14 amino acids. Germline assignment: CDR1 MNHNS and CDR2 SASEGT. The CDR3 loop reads CASRSDNSYNEQFF. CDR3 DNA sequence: TGTGCCAGCAGGTCGGACAACTCCTACAATGAGCAGTTCTTC.

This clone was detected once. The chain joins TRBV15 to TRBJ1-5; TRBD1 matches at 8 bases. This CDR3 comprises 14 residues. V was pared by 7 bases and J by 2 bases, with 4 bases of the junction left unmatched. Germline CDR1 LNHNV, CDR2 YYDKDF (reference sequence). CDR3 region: CATKSQGGNQPQHF. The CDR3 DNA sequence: TGTGCCACCAAGTCACAGGGGGGCAATCAGCCCCAGCATTTT.

The CDR3 region is CASSLGRGGTIYF. DNA for the CDR3: TGTGCCAGCAGCTTAGGAAGGGGAGGAACCATATATTTT. V usage is TRBV7-2 and J usage is TRBJ1-3; maybe TRBD1 (5 bases). Germline values: CDR1 SGHTA, CDR2 FQGNSA. The V and J ends lost 1 base and 10 bases respectively, with 11 bases between them. The CDR3 totals 13 residues.

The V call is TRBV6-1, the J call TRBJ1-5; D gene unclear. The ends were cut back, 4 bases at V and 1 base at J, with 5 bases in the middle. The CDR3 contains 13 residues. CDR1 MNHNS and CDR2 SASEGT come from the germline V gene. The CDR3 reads CASSGQSNQPQHF. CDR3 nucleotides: TGTGCCAGCAGTGGACAAAGCAATCAGCCCCAGCATTTT.

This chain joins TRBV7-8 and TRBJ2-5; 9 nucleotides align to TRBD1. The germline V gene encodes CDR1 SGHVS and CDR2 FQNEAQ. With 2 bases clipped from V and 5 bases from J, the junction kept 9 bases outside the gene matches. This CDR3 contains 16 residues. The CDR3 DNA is TGTGCCAGCAGCTTAATAAACAGGGGGCGAATGGAGACCCAGTACTTC. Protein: CASSLINRGRMETQYF.

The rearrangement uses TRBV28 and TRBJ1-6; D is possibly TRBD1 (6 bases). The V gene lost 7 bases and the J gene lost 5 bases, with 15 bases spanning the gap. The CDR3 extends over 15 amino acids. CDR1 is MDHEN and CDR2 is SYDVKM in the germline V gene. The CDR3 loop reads CASTETGGNNSPLHF. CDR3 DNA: TGTGCCAGCACCGAGACAGGCGGAAATAATTCACCCCTCCACTTT.

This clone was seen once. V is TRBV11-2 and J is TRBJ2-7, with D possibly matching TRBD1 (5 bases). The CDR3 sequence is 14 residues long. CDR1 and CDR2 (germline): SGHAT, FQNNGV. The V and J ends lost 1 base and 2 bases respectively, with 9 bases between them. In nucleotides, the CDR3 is TGTGCCAGCAGCTTAGTGCCAGGGACCTACGAGCAGTACTTC. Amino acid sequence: CASSLVPGTYEQYF.

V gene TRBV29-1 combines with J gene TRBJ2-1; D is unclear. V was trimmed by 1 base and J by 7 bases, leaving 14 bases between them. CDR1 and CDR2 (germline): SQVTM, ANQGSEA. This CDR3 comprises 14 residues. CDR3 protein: CSVEVQTRLNEQFF. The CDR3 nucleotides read TGCAGCGTTGAAGTCCAGACGCGGCTTAATGAGCAGTTCTTC.

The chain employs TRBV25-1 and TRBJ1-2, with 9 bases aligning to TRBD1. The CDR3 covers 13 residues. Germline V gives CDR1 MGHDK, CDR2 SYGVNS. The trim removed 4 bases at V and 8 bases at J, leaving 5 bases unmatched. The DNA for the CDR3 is TGTGCCAGCAGTGGAATTACAGGGGGCGGCTACACCTTC. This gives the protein CASSGITGGGYTF.

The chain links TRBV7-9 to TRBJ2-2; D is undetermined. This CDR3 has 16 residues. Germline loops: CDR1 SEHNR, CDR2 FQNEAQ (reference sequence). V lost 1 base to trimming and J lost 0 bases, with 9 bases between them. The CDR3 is CASSLVTLTNTGELFF. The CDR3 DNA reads TGTGCCAGCAGCTTAGTAACCCTAACGAACACCGGGGAGCTGTTTTTT.

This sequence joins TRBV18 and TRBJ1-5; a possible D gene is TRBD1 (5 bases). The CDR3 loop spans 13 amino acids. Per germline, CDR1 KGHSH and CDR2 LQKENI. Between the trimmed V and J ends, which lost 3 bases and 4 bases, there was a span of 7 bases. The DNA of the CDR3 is TGTGCCAGCTCACCTCACAGGAATCAGCCCCAGCATTTT. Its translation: CASSPHRNQPQHF.

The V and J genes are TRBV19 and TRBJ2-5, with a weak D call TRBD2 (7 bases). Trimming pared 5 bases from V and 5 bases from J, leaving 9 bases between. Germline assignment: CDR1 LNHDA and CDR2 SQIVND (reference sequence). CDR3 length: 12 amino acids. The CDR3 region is CASSGGGETQYF. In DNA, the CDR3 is TGTGCCAGTAGTGGGGGGGGCGAGACCCAGTACTTC.

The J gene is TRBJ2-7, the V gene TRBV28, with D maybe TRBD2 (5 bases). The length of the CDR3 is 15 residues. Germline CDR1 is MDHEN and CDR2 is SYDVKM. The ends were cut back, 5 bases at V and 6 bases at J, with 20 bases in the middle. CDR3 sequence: CASSRGEGYLGEQYF. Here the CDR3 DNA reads TGTGCCAGCAGTCGAGGAGAGGGTTATTTAGGCGAGCAGTACTTC.

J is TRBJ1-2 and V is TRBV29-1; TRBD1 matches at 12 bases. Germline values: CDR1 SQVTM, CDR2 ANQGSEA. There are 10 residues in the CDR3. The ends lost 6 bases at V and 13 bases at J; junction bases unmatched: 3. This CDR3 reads CSVGDRGLTF. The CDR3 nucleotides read TGCAGCGTAGGGGACAGGGGGCTCACCTTC. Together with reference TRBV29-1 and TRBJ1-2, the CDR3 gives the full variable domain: SAVISQKPSRDICQRGTSLTIQCQVDSQVTMMFWYRQQPGQSLTLIATANQGSEATYESGFVIDKFPISRPNLTFSTLTVSNMSPEDSSIYLCSVGDRGLTFGSGTRLTVV.

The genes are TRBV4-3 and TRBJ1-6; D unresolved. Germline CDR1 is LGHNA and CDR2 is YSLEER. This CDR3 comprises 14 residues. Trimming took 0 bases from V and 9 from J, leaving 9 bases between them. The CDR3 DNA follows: TGCGCCAGCAGCCAAGACGGCCGCGGTTCACCCCTCCACTTT. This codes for CASSQDGRGSPLHF.

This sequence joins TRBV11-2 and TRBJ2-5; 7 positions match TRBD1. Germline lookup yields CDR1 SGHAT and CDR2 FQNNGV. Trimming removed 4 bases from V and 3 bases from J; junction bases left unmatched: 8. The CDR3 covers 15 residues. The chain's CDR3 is CASSSPEGAKETQYF. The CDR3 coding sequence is TGTGCCAGCAGCTCACCTGAGGGGGCCAAAGAGACCCAGTACTTC. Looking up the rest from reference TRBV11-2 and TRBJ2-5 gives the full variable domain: EAGVAQSPRYKIIEKRQSVAFWCNPISGHATLYWYQQILGQGPKLLIQFQNNGVVDDSQLPKDRFSAERLKGVDSTLKIQPAKLEDSAVYLCASSSPEGAKETQYFGPGTRLLVL.

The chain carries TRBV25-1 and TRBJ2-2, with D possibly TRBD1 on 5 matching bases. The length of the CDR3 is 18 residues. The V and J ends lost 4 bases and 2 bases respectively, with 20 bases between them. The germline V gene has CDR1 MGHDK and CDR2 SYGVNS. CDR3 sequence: CASSAPWSDSDNTGELFF. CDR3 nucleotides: TGTGCCAGCAGTGCCCCATGGAGTGACAGCGACAACACCGGGGAGCTGTTTTTT.

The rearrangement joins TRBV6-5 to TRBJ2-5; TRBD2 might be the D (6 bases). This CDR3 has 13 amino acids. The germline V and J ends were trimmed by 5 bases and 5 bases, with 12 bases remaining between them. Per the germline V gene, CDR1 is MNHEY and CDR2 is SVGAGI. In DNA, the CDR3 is TGTGCCAGCAGTGTGTCTAGCGTGGAGACCCAGTACTTC. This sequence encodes CASSVSSVETQYF.

The CDR3 DNA is TGTGCCAGCAGTTTAGGTGCTACAGGGAGAGCCAAAAACATTCAGTACTTC. This encodes CASSLGATGRAKNIQYF. The chain combines TRBV27 with TRBJ2-4; D possibly corresponds to TRBD1 (6 bases). This CDR3 region has 17 residues. The germline V and J ends were trimmed by 2 bases and 0 bases, with 14 bases remaining between them. The germline V gene has CDR1 MNHEY and CDR2 SMNVEV (reference sequence).

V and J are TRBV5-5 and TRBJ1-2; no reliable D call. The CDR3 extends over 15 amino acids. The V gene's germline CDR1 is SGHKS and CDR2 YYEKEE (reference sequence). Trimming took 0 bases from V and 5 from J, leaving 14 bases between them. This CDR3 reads CASSLAAGRDYGYTF. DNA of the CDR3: TGTGCCAGCAGCTTGGCCGCAGGAAGAGATTATGGCTACACCTTC.

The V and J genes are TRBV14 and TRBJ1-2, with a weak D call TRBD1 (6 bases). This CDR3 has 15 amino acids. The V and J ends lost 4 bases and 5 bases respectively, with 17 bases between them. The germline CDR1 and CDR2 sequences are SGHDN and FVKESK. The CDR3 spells CASSRATGLWYGYTF. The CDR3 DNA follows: TGTGCCAGCAGCCGCGCAACAGGGTTGTGGTATGGCTACACCTTC.

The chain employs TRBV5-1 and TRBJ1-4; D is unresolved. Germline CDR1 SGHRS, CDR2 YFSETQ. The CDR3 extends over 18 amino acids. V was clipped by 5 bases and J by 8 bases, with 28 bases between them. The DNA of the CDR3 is TGCGCCAGCAGGGCGGGAGGGCAGGAGGCCTTTGGACCCGAAAAACTGTTTTTT. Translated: CASRAGGQEAFGPEKLFF.

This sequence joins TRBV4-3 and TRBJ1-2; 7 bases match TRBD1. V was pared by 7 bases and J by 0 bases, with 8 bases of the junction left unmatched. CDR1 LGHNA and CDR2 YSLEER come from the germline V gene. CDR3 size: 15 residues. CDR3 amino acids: CASTGQVIANYGYTF. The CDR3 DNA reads TGCGCCAGCACCGGACAGGTTATAGCTAACTATGGCTACACCTTC.

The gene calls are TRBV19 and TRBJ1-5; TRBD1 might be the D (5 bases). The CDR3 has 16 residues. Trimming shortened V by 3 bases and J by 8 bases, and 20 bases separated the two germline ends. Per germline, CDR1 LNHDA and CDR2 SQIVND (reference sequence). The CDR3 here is CASSIPQGAGKEPQHF. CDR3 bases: TGTGCCAGTAGTATCCCCCAGGGTGCTGGTAAGGAGCCCCAGCATTTT.